Following are 32 T cell receptor beta chains from one sample sequenced in a study of shared clonotypes between healthy human individuals (dated by TCRdb to the early 2020s). Receptor amplification or capture employed the immunoSEQ multiplex PCR assay. The clones in this table, taken by TCRdb from immuneACCESS, are in-frame only. Not every clone is retained; where verified, under half of the shortfall comes from an unresolved V gene, and the cause of the rest is unknown. In all, the sample holds hundreds of thousands of clones, and about 95% of those were seen once. The biggest ten clones account for about 0.064% of the sample. Specimen: naive CD4+ T cells sorted from blood. In light of the paper, this sample's cell subset or site label describes: CD45RA+ positively selected. The receptors come from a woman under 40 in good health.

The chain couples TRBV5-4 to TRBJ2-5; TRBD2 matches 11 bases. With the DNA end fitting TRBJ2-7 better, the J assignment may be wrong. This CDR3 comprises 16 residues. The germline CDR1 and CDR2 sequences are SGHNT and YYREEE (reference sequence). Written as DNA, the CDR3 is TGTGCCAGCAGTCGCTTGAGGGCTAGCGGGAGGTACGAGCAGTACTTC. Its protein product is CASSRLRASGRYEQYF.

The rearrangement links TRBV6-1 to TRBJ1-1; no firm D call. The CDR3 length is 15 residues. Trimming stripped 3 bases from V and 1 base from J, with 12 bases between. The germline CDR1 and CDR2 sequences are MNHNS and SASEGT. CDR3 region: CASSDLGQWNTEAFF. The CDR3 DNA is TGTGCCAGCAGTGATTTGGGCCAATGGAACACTGAAGCTTTCTTT.

The count of this clone is one. This same CDR3 is encoded by further DNA sequences in the sample. The chain joins TRBV19 to TRBJ1-5; D gene ambiguous. The CDR3 loop spans 12 amino acids. The germline gives CDR1 LNHDA, CDR2 SQIVND (reference sequence). V was trimmed by 2 bases and J by 7 bases, leaving 6 bases between them. CDR3 protein: CASSILGQPQHF. CDR3 nucleotides: TGTGCCAGTAGTATATTAGGGCAGCCCCAGCATTTT.

Only one count was recorded for this clone. The chain joins TRBV5-1 to TRBJ2-3; TRBD1 matches at 7 bases. There are 16 residues in the CDR3. The germline V gene encodes CDR1 SGHRS and CDR2 YFSETQ. The V gene end was trimmed by 1 base and the J gene end by 2 bases; junction bases not matched to a gene: 7. The DNA for the CDR3 is TGCGCCAGCAGCTTGAACCGGGACAGTCTCACAGATACGCAGTATTTT. It is translated as CASSLNRDSLTDTQYF.

V gene TRBV7-9 combines with J gene TRBJ2-1; a possible D gene is TRBD2 (5 bases). Germline assignment: CDR1 SEHNR and CDR2 FQNEAQ (reference sequence). Trimming pared 3 bases from V and 2 bases from J, leaving 8 bases between. CDR3 length: 14 amino acids. The CDR3 nucleotides read TGTGCCAGCAGCTTGGAGAGGGCCTACAATGAGCAGTTCTTC. This codes for CASSLERAYNEQFF.

The chain has TRBV27 and TRBJ1-1; D is unclear. The CDR3 is made up of 13 amino acids. Looked up from germline, CDR1 is MNHEY and CDR2 is SMNVEV (reference sequence). Trimming pared 2 bases from V and 1 base from J, leaving 5 bases between. This CDR3 reads CASSLIANTEAFF. The CDR3 DNA follows: TGTGCCAGCAGTTTAATAGCGAACACTGAAGCTTTCTTT.

J is TRBJ1-1 and V is TRBV11-3; possibly TRBD1 for D (6 bases). Germline CDR1 and CDR2: SGHNT and YENEEA. This CDR3 is built from 15 residues. Trimming took 1 base from V and 2 from J, leaving 11 bases between them. This CDR3 reads CASSLGWTVNTEAFF. The DNA for the CDR3 is TGTGCCAGCAGCTTAGGTTGGACAGTTAACACTGAAGCTTTCTTT.

The chain employs TRBV18 and TRBJ1-3; TRBD1 matches 7 bases. The V gene end was trimmed by 6 bases and the J gene end by 0 bases; junction bases not matched to a gene: 8. Germline loops: CDR1 KGHSH, CDR2 LQKENI. There are 16 residues in the CDR3. CDR3 amino acids: CASSLGQAISGNTIYF. The CDR3 nucleotides read TGTGCCAGCTCTCTTGGACAGGCAATCTCTGGAAACACCATATATTTT.

The chain uses TRBV27 and TRBJ2-2; D is possibly TRBD1 (6 bases). CDR1 is MNHEY and CDR2 is SMNVEV in the germline V gene (reference sequence). Between the trimmed V and J ends, which lost 5 bases and 4 bases, there was a span of 26 bases. The CDR3 totals 19 residues. CDR3 region: CASSHYPGTQGPGTGELFF. CDR3 bases: TGTGCCAGCAGTCATTACCCCGGGACACAGGGCCCGGGCACCGGGGAGCTGTTTTTT.

The rearrangement joins TRBV2 to TRBJ1-5, with D unclear. The CDR3 loop spans 15 amino acids. Germline assignment: CDR1 SNHLY and CDR2 FYNNEI. V was cut by 1 base and J by 3 bases, with 10 bases left in between. CDR3 DNA: TGTGCCAGCAGTGAAGGCAGCCTCGACAATCAGCCCCAGCATTTT. Its protein product is CASSEGSLDNQPQHF.

The chain uses TRBV10-3 and TRBJ2-7; D ambiguous. This CDR3 region has 15 residues. The V end lost 0 bases, the J end lost 3 bases, and 12 bases lay between the germline ends. Looked up from germline, CDR1 is ENHRY and CDR2 is SYGVKD. The CDR3 nucleotides read TGTGCCATCAGTGAGTCGACTCGTCTAAACTACGAGCAGTACTTC. Residues: CAISESTRLNYEQYF.

The chain uses TRBV6-4 and TRBJ2-5; 7 bases are shared with TRBD1. The J call is in doubt because the DNA end fits TRBJ2-7 better. Germline V gives CDR1 MRHNA, CDR2 SNTAGT. CDR3 length: 18 residues. CDR3 sequence reads: CASSDSIQTGKVEDEQYF. CDR3 DNA sequence: TGTGCCAGCAGTGACTCGATCCAGACAGGGAAGGTAGAGGACGAGCAGTACTTC.

The gene calls are TRBV7-9 and TRBJ2-3, with D unresolved. Trimming left V 3 bases short and J 2 bases short, with 9 bases between. This CDR3 has 14 amino acids. Germline V lookup: CDR1 SEHNR, CDR2 FQNEAQ (reference sequence). The DNA for the CDR3 is TGTGCCAGCAGCTTTTTCGGAGACACAGATACGCAGTATTTT. Amino acid sequence: CASSFFGDTDTQYF.

The chain recombines TRBV19 with TRBJ2-7; D is unresolved. The V and J ends lost 3 bases and 0 bases respectively, with 9 bases between them. Germline assignment: CDR1 LNHDA and CDR2 SQIVND (reference sequence). The CDR3 covers 14 residues. CDR3 residues: CASSIHLSSYEQYF. The CDR3 coding sequence is TGTGCCAGTAGTATCCACTTAAGCTCCTACGAGCAGTACTTC.

The V gene is TRBV5-6, the J gene TRBJ1-1; the D gene is possibly TRBD1 (5 bases). CDR1 and CDR2 from the germline V gene are SGHDT and YYEEEE. Trimming pared 0 bases from V and 9 bases from J, leaving 9 bases between. The CDR3 sequence is 12 residues long. The CDR3 loop is CASSLGRDQAFF. The CDR3 coding sequence is TGTGCCAGCAGCTTGGGACGGGACCAAGCTTTCTTT.

The genes are TRBV5-1 and TRBJ1-2; D is unresolved. V shed 4 bases and J shed 3 bases, with 10 bases lying between them. The V gene's germline CDR1 is SGHRS and CDR2 YFSETQ. The CDR3 is 13 amino acids. The CDR3, as DNA: TGCGCCAGCAGCCAACTCGACCACTATGGCTACACCTTC. Translated: CASSQLDHYGYTF. Together with reference TRBV5-1 and TRBJ1-2, the CDR3 gives the full variable domain: KAGVTQTPRYLIKTRGQQVTLSCSPISGHRSVSWYQQTPGQGLQFLFEYFSETQRNKGNFPGRFSGRQFSNSRSEMNVSTLELGDSALYLCASSQLDHYGYTFGSGTRLTVV.

This sequence joins TRBV19 and TRBJ1-5, with a tentative D call TRBD1 (6 bases). Germline V gene data show CDR1 as LNHDA and CDR2 as SQIVND (reference sequence). This CDR3 comprises 17 residues. Trimming stripped 5 bases from V and 0 bases from J, with 17 bases between. In DNA, the CDR3 is TGTGCCAGTAGTTCCCGGGGGCCCGGGCTTAGCAATCAGCCCCAGCATTTT. Translation gives CASSSRGPGLSNQPQHF. The full variable domain, completed using reference TRBV19 and TRBJ1-5, is DGGITQSPKYLFRKEGQNVTLSCEQNLNHDAMYWYRQDPGQGLRLIYYSQIVNDFQKGDIAEGYSVSREKKESFPLTVTSAQKNPTAFYLCASSSRGPGLSNQPQHFGDGTRLSIL.

The rearrangement joins TRBV5-1 to TRBJ2-7; either TRBD1 or TRBD2 may fit D (5 bases each). CDR1 is SGHRS, CDR2 YFSETQ, per germline. This CDR3 is built from 17 residues. V dropped 0 bases and J dropped 7 bases, with 23 bases sitting between them. CDR3 sequence reads: CASSLAGKGDPRGEQYF. CDR3 DNA sequence: TGCGCCAGCAGCTTGGCGGGGAAAGGGGACCCTAGAGGAGAGCAGTACTTC. Full variable domain (remainder filled in from reference TRBV5-1 and TRBJ2-7): KAGVTQTPRYLIKTRGQQVTLSCSPISGHRSVSWYQQTPGQGLQFLFEYFSETQRNKGNFPGRFSGRQFSNSRSEMNVSTLELGDSALYLCASSLAGKGDPRGEQYFGPGTRLTVT.

The rearrangement uses TRBV4-2 and TRBJ2-5, with 8 positions matching TRBD2. The DNA matches TRBJ2-7 better at its end, which makes the J call doubtful. CDR3 length: 15 amino acids. The germline V gene encodes CDR1 LGHNA and CDR2 YNFKEQ. CDR3 DNA: TGTGCCAGCAGCCAAGTGACTAGCGAGACCTACGAGCAGTACTTC. Its translation is CASSQVTSETYEQYF.

For the CDR3, the DNA is TGTGCCAGCAGTATGGGACAGCCTAACTATGGCTACACCTTC. Its protein is CASSMGQPNYGYTF. The chain joins TRBV28 to TRBJ1-2, with TRBD1 matching over 7 bases. This CDR3 has 14 residues. CDR1 MDHEN and CDR2 SYDVKM come from the germline V gene. The V and J ends lost 5 bases and 0 bases, in that order; junction bases with no gene match: 3.

The chain is built from TRBV5-1 and TRBJ2-2, with TRBD2 as a possible D gene (5 bases). Deletions cut 1 base from V and 7 bases from J, with 14 bases between. The CDR3 is made up of 15 amino acids. CDR1 SGHRS and CDR2 YFSETQ come from the germline V gene. CDR3: CASSLIGEMGGELFF. The CDR3 coding sequence is TGCGCCAGCAGCTTGATCGGGGAAATGGGCGGGGAGCTGTTTTTT.

The rearrangement uses TRBV30 and TRBJ2-2; D ambiguous. The CDR3 sequence is 14 residues long. Trimming cost V 2 bases and J 1 base, with 8 bases left between them. Germline-derived CDR1 and CDR2 are GTSNPN and SVGIG (reference sequence). The CDR3 sequence is CAWSSQRNTGELFF. In nucleotides, the CDR3 is TGTGCCTGGAGTTCACAGAGGAACACCGGGGAGCTGTTTTTT.

V gene TRBV4-1 combines with J gene TRBJ1-6; 9 nucleotides agree with TRBD1. Losses at the gene ends were 2 bases for V and 7 bases for J; bases not matched to a gene: 9. The CDR3 loop spans 17 amino acids. Per germline, CDR1 MGHRA and CDR2 YSYEKL. The CDR3 reads CASSQPTTGGRNSPLHF. CDR3 sequence (DNA): TGCGCCAGCAGCCAACCAACGACAGGGGGTAGAAATTCACCCCTCCACTTT.

The chain uses TRBV2 and TRBJ2-1; 7 nucleotides agree with TRBD1. CDR1 and CDR2 (germline): SNHLY, FYNNEI. V dropped 7 bases and J dropped 4; count of bases not matched to a gene: 4. CDR3 length equals 13 residues. The CDR3, as DNA: TGTGCCAGCAACTTACAGGGGTACAATGAGCAGTTCTTC. Amino acids: CASNLQGYNEQFF.

The chain joins TRBV15 to TRBJ2-3; 8 bases are shared with TRBD2. Germline V lookup: CDR1 LNHNV, CDR2 YYDKDF (reference sequence). V lost 5 bases and J lost 4; bases outside the gene matches: 8. There are 15 residues in the CDR3. The CDR3, as DNA: TGTGCCACCAGCCCGGGGGGGGCGGGTTCAGATACGCAGTATTTT. Its translation is CATSPGGAGSDTQYF. The whole variable domain, filled in from reference TRBV15 and TRBJ2-3, reads DAMVIQNPRYQVTQFGKPVTLSCSQTLNHNVMYWYQQKSSQAPKLLFHYYDKDFNNEADTPDNFQSRRPNTSFCFLDIRSPGLGDTAMYLCATSPGGAGSDTQYFGPGTRLTVL.

V usage is TRBV6-6 and J usage is TRBJ2-2, with 12 nucleotides matching TRBD2. The germline CDR1 and CDR2 sequences are MNHNY and SVGAGI (reference sequence). The trim removed 6 bases at V and 1 base at J, leaving 0 bases unmatched. This CDR3 spans 15 amino acids. CDR3 residues: CASRGLAGNTGELFF. In DNA form, the CDR3 reads TGTGCCAGCAGGGGACTAGCGGGGAACACCGGGGAGCTGTTTTTT.

The rearrangement uses TRBV28 and TRBJ2-7, with D possibly being TRBD2 (6 bases). Trimming stripped 3 bases from V and 4 bases from J, with 16 bases between. Germline V gene lookup returns CDR1 MDHEN and CDR2 SYDVKM. This CDR3 is built from 15 residues. The CDR3 region has the DNA TGTGCCAGCAGTTTCGGGCGGGACCCTAGGTACGAGCAGTACTTC. It translates to CASSFGRDPRYEQYF. The whole variable domain, remainder taken from reference TRBV28 and TRBJ2-7, is DVKVTQSSRYLVKRTGEKVFLECVQDMDHENMFWYRQDPGLGLRLIYFSYDVKMKEKGDIPEGYSVSREKKERFSLILESASTNQTSMYLCASSFGRDPRYEQYFGPGTRLTVT.

This chain's CDR3 is CASSPRLGAGAYNEQFF. CDR3 coding DNA: TGTGCCAGTAGTCCACGATTAGGCGCGGGAGCCTACAATGAGCAGTTCTTC. This sequence joins TRBV19 and TRBJ2-1; 7 bases agree with TRBD2. Germline-derived CDR1 and CDR2 are LNHDA and SQIVND (reference sequence). J lost 2 bases, V lost 5 bases, and 12 bases had no gene match. The CDR3 extends over 17 amino acids. Based on the CDR3 plus reference TRBV19 and TRBJ2-1, the full variable domain is DGGITQSPKYLFRKEGQNVTLSCEQNLNHDAMYWYRQDPGQGLRLIYYSQIVNDFQKGDIAEGYSVSREKKESFPLTVTSAQKNPTAFYLCASSPRLGAGAYNEQFFGPGTRLTVL.

This chain uses TRBV5-4 with TRBJ2-1, with 11 bases that match TRBD2. V lost 0 bases, J lost 2 bases, and 7 bases stayed unmatched. Germline V gives CDR1 SGHNT, CDR2 YYREEE (reference sequence). The CDR3 covers 18 residues. CDR3 nucleotide sequence: TGTGCCAGCAGCTTGGATGGCTCGGGACTAGCGGCCTACAATGAGCAGTTCTTC. Its translation is CASSLDGSGLAAYNEQFF.

CDR3 residues: CASSDAGWSGPQHF. The CDR3 DNA follows: TGTGCCAGCAGTGACGCAGGTTGGAGCGGGCCCCAGCATTTT. The rearrangement uses TRBV6-1 and TRBJ1-5, with D unresolved. Trimming removed 3 bases from V and 9 bases from J, with 15 bases in between. The CDR3 spans 14 residues. CDR1 and CDR2 from the germline V gene are MNHNS and SASEGT.

This clone has just one count. The chain couples TRBV10-2 to TRBJ2-2, with 13 bases that match TRBD2. J was trimmed by 5 bases and V by 5 bases; bases with no gene match: 5. This CDR3 contains 16 residues. Per germline, CDR1 WSHSY and CDR2 SAAADI. The CDR3 reads CASSRLAGGGTGELFF. For the CDR3, the DNA is TGCGCCAGCAGTCGACTAGCGGGAGGTGGAACCGGGGAGCTGTTTTTT.

The rearrangement uses TRBV25-1 and TRBJ1-4; D is unresolved. CDR1 and CDR2 (germline): MGHDK, SYGVNS. The germline V and J ends were trimmed by 2 bases and 1 base, with 8 bases remaining between them. CDR3 length: 15 residues. The CDR3 reads CASSERGRTNEKLFF. The CDR3 DNA reads TGTGCCAGCAGTGAACGTGGTCGAACTAATGAAAAACTGTTTTTT.